The clone carrying this TCR beta chain was found once. Its matching antigen is unknown. The data were obtained in a study of T cell responses to AZD1222 COVID-19 vaccine. Broader study findings: The study sampled repertoires only after the peak T cell response. Baseline serology detected seropositivity in only 5 to 7 AZD1222 recipients.

Germline loops: CDR1 SGHDT, CDR2 YYEEEE. The CDR3 loop spans 14 amino acids. V was clipped by 4 bases and J by 0 bases, with 8 bases between them. Method: immunoSEQ multiplex PCR; TCRdb's copy keeps in-frame clones and lacks some. Of some 130,000 clones listed, more than 85% are singletons. The clonotype comes from an adult in good health. The chain combines TRBV5-6 with TRBJ1-3; D is ambiguous. The input for sequencing was peripheral blood, taken on day 0 of AZD1222 vaccination. The CDR3 DNA reads as TGTGCCAGCAGCCAGAGCAACTCTGGAAACACCATATATTTT. Its protein is CASSQSNSGNTIYF.